The clone carrying this T cell receptor beta chain was detected ten times or more. TCRdb re-called the RT-PCR reads with MiXCR, one entry per CDR3 protein. The top ten clones hold 3% to 4.5% of a sample with about 680,000 distinct CDR3 sequences, 12% to 15% of them seen once. Germline loops: CDR1 SQVTM, CDR2 ANQGSEA. Trimming shortened V by 0 bases and J by 6 bases, and 9 bases separated the two germline ends. The CDR3 runs 13 residues. This chain uses TRBV29-1 with TRBJ2-4; D is unresolved. The specimen sequenced was memory CD4+ T cells from blood. This TCR was recovered from a female donor in good health, serving as a healthy control. Here the CDR3 DNA reads TGCAGCGTTGAAGATCGGCAGCTAAACATTCAGTACTTC. This codes for CSVEDRQLNIQYF.